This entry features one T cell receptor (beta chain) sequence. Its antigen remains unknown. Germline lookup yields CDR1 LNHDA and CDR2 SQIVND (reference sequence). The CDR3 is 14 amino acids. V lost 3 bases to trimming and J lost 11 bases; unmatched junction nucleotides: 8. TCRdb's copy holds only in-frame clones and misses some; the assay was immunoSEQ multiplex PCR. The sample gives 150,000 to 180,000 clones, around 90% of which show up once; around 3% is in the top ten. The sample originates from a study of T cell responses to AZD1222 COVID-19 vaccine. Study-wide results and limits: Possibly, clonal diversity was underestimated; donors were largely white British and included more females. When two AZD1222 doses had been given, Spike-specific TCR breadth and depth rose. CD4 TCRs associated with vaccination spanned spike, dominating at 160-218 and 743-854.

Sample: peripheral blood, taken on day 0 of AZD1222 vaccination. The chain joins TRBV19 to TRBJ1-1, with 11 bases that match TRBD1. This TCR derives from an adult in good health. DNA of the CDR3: TGTGCCAGTAGTATTAGAGGACAGGGGGCGGCGGCTTTCTTT. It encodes CASSIRGQGAAAFF.